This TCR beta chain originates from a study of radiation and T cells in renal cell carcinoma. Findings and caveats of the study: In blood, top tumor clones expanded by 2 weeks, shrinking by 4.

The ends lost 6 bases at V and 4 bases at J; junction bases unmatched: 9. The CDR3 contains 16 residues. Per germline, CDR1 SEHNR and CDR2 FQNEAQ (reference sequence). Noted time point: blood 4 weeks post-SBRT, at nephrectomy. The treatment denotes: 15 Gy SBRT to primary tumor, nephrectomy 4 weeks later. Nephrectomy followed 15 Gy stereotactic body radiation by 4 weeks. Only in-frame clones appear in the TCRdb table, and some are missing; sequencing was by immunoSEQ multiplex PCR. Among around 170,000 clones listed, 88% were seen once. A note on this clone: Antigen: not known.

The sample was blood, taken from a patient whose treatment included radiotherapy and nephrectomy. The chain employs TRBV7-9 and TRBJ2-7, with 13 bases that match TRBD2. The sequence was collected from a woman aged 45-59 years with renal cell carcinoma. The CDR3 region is CASRVSAGLAGYEQYF. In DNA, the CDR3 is TGTGCCAGCAGAGTTTCTGCGGGACTAGCGGGATACGAGCAGTACTTC.